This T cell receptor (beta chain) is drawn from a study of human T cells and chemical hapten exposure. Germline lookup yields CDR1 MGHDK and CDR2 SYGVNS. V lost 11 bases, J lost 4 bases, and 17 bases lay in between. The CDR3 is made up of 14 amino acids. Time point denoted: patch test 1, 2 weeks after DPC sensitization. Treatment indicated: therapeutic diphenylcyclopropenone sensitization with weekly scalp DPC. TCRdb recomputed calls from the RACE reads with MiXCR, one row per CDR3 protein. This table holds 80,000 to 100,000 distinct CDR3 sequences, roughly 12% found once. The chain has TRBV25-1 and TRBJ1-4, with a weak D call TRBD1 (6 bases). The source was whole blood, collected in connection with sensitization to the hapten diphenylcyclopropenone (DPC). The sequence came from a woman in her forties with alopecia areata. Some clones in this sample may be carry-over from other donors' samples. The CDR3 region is CAVQGGGINEKLFF. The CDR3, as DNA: TGTGCCGTCCAGGGAGGGGGGATTAATGAAAAACTGTTTTTT.